This is a list of T cell receptor beta chains from one sample in a study of blood T cell repertoires in COVID-19. Data came from immunoSEQ multiplex PCR; TCRdb stores just in-frame clones and leaves some out. The profile shows fewer than 300,000 clones, just over 90% of them singletons. The sequencing sample was made of peripheral blood. The receptors derive from a woman aged 25 to 39 with COVID-19, enrolled during active disease. Both conserved end residues are part of each CDR3. Each record gives: clone size, J gene, D gene, V gene, CDR3 length, CDR3 DNA, CDR3 protein. The D gene is left open where the match is weak. Clone size is stated in some rows and not others, as once, few, many or a class when expanded.

size: .
J: TRBJ2-5
D: TRBD1
V: TRBV5-4
length: 15
DNA: TGTGCCAGCAGCCGAAAGGACAGGGATCAAGAGACCCAGTACTTC
CDR3: CASSRKDRDQETQYF

size: .
J: TRBJ2-7
D: TRBD2
V: TRBV5-1
length: 16
DNA: TGCGCCAGCAGCGCTACTACTAGCGGGAGGGGACGCGAGCAGTACTTC
CDR3: CASSATTSGRGREQYF

size: .
J: TRBJ1-2
D: TRBD1
V: TRBV29-1
length: 12
DNA: TGCAGCGTAGAAGAGGGGGCGCGGGGCTACACCTTC
CDR3: CSVEEGARGYTF

size: .
J: TRBJ1-1
D: .
V: TRBV12-3/TRBV12-4
length: 13
DNA: TGTGCCAGCAATGGGGCGGCTTTGGGCGAAGCTTTCTTT
CDR3: CASNGAALGEAFF

size: .
J: TRBJ2-1
D: TRBD2
V: TRBV2
length: 13
DNA: TGTGCCAGCAGCGTCGGACTAGAAAATGAGCAGTTCTTC
CDR3: CASSVGLENEQFF

size: .
J: TRBJ2-1
D: .
V: TRBV30
length: 13
DNA: TGTGCCTGGAGTACCAGACAGTACAATGAGCAGTTCTTC
CDR3: CAWSTRQYNEQFF

size: .
J: TRBJ2-1
D: .
V: TRBV7-7
length: 14
DNA: TGTGCCAGCAGCTTAGGGAGCACCTACAATGAGCAGTTCTTC
CDR3: CASSLGSTYNEQFF

size: .
J: TRBJ2-7
D: .
V: TRBV15
length: 14
DNA: TGTGCCACCAGCGGACATGCGAGCTCCTACGAGCAGTACTTC
CDR3: CATSGHASSYEQYF

size: .
J: TRBJ2-5
D: .
V: TRBV7-8
length: 12
DNA: TGTGCCAGCAGCTTAAGGGGCGAGACCCAGTACTTC
CDR3: CASSLRGETQYF

size: .
J: TRBJ1-2
D: .
V: TRBV12-3/TRBV12-4
length: 13
DNA: TGTGCCAGCAGTTTAGTAACTAACTATGGCTACACCTTC
CDR3: CASSLVTNYGYTF

size: .
J: TRBJ2-7
D: TRBD2
V: TRBV5-6
length: 14
DNA: TGTGCCAGCAGCTCGGGACTAGGGAACTACGAGCAGTACTTC
CDR3: CASSSGLGNYEQYF

size: .
J: TRBJ2-7
D: TRBD1
V: TRBV3-1/TRBV3-2
length: 15
DNA: TGTGCCAGCAGCCAAGGGACAGGGGACTCCTACGAGCAGTACTTC
CDR3: CASSQGTGDSYEQYF

size: once
J: TRBJ1-5
D: .
V: TRBV28
length: 15
DNA: TGTGCCAGCAGCCCCGACCGATTCCGGGGTCAGCCCCAGCATTTT
CDR3: CASSPDRFRGQPQHF

size: .
J: TRBJ1-1
D: TRBD1
V: TRBV9
length: 14
DNA: TGTGCCAGCAGCCCGGGACAGGGTATCACTGAAGCTTTCTTT
CDR3: CASSPGQGITEAFF

size: .
J: TRBJ1-1
D: .
V: TRBV29-1
length: 13
DNA: TGCAGCGTTCAGGCAGGTTTGAACACTGAAGCTTTCTTT
CDR3: CSVQAGLNTEAFF

size: many
J: TRBJ1-5
D: TRBD1
V: TRBV28
length: 15
DNA: TGTGCCAGCAGTGAGGACAGGGTTGGGAATCAGCCCCAGCATTTT
CDR3: CASSEDRVGNQPQHF

size: .
J: TRBJ2-3
D: TRBD1
V: TRBV25-1
length: 17
DNA: TGTGCCAGCAGTGAATCCCGGACAGGCCTTAACACAGATACGCAGTATTTT
CDR3: CASSESRTGLNTDTQYF

size: .
J: TRBJ2-7
D: .
V: TRBV29-1
length: 15
DNA: TGCAGCGTTTTGTCATTGGGGGACAACTCCTACGAGCAGTACTTC
CDR3: CSVLSLGDNSYEQYF

size: .
J: TRBJ1-1
D: .
V: TRBV30
length: 14
DNA: TGTGCCTGGAGTGTACCTGCGGGGGGCACTGAAGCTTTCTTT
CDR3: CAWSVPAGGTEAFF

size: .
J: TRBJ2-2
D: .
V: TRBV7-2
length: 15
DNA: TGTGCCAGCAGCTTAGAACCCAGGGACACCGGGGAGCTGTTTTTT
CDR3: CASSLEPRDTGELFF

size: .
J: TRBJ1-3
D: .
V: TRBV3-1/TRBV3-2
length: 17
DNA: TGTGCCAGCAGCCAAGTACGCGGAGGGCTGGGTGGAAACACCATATATTTT
CDR3: CASSQVRGGLGGNTIYF

size: .
J: TRBJ2-7
D: TRBD1
V: TRBV19
length: 12
DNA: TGTGCCAGCCGGGGACAGACCTACGAGCAGTACTTC
CDR3: CASRGQTYEQYF

size: .
J: TRBJ1-2
D: .
V: TRBV11-2
length: 12
DNA: TGTGCCAGCAGCTTTTTCTCGGGTGGCTACACCTTC
CDR3: CASSFFSGGYTF

size: .
J: TRBJ1-6
D: .
V: TRBV3-1/TRBV3-2
length: 16
DNA: TGTGCCAGCAGCCTAGCATCTCTCTCCTATAATTCACCCCTCCACTTT
CDR3: CASSLASLSYNSPLHF

size: .
J: TRBJ2-1
D: .
V: TRBV6-5
length: 11
DNA: TGTGCCAGCAGGTCGTACAATGAGCAGTTCTTC
CDR3: CASRSYNEQFF

size: .
J: TRBJ2-1
D: TRBD2
V: TRBV5-6
length: 13
DNA: TGTGCCAGCAGCTTACTAGCGGGGCATGAGCAGTTCTTC
CDR3: CASSLLAGHEQFF

size: .
J: TRBJ2-7
D: .
V: TRBV27
length: 15
DNA: TGTGCCAGCAGTTCCACAAGGACTGGCTCCTACGAGCAGTACTTC
CDR3: CASSSTRTGSYEQYF

size: .
J: TRBJ1-4
D: TRBD1
V: TRBV5-1
length: 15
DNA: TGCGCCAGCACCTCCGGGACAGGGGGCAATGAAAAACTGTTTTTT
CDR3: CASTSGTGGNEKLFF

size: once
J: TRBJ2-3
D: TRBD1
V: TRBV5-1
length: 15
DNA: TGCGCCAGCAGCAAGGACAGGGGGCTCACAGATACGCAGTATTTT
CDR3: CASSKDRGLTDTQYF

size: .
J: TRBJ2-5
D: .
V: TRBV19
length: 15
DNA: TGTGCCAGTAGTATAGTCCCGGGGTTCGGAGAGACCCAGTACTTC
CDR3: CASSIVPGFGETQYF

size: .
J: TRBJ1-1
D: .
V: TRBV19
length: 13
DNA: TGTGCCAGTACGAGGAGAGGGATCACCGAAGCTTTCTTT
CDR3: CASTRRGITEAFF

size: .
J: TRBJ1-3
D: .
V: TRBV5-5
length: 14
DNA: TGTGCCAGCAGCTTGGGGGACACCCGGAACACCATATATTTT
CDR3: CASSLGDTRNTIYF

size: .
J: TRBJ1-1
D: .
V: TRBV29-1
length: 13
DNA: TGCAGCGTGTCCGCGGGGGGAAACACTGAAGCTTTCTTT
CDR3: CSVSAGGNTEAFF

size: .
J: TRBJ2-2
D: TRBD2
V: TRBV19
length: 15
DNA: TGTGCCAGTAGTCGGATAGCGGGAGGGTCCGGGGAGCTGTTTTTT
CDR3: CASSRIAGGSGELFF

size: .
J: TRBJ2-3
D: .
V: TRBV3-1/TRBV3-2
length: 16
DNA: TGTGCCAGCAGCCAAGGGACGGAGGTTGGCACAGATACGCAGTATTTT
CDR3: CASSQGTEVGTDTQYF

size: .
J: TRBJ2-7
D: TRBD2
V: TRBV6-5
length: 14
DNA: TGTGCCAGCAGTCTCTCGGGACTAGCCTACGAGCAGTACTTC
CDR3: CASSLSGLAYEQYF

size: .
J: TRBJ2-1
D: .
V: TRBV6-5
length: 13
DNA: TGTGCCAGCAGTTACCCCGCCGGGAAGCCTAAGTTCTTC
CDR3: CASSYPAGKPKFF

size: .
J: TRBJ2-5
D: TRBD2
V: TRBV10-3
length: 15
DNA: TGTGCCATCAGTGATGGGGGACTAGATCTAGGGGCCCAGTACTTC
CDR3: CAISDGGLDLGAQYF

size: .
J: TRBJ2-2
D: TRBD2
V: TRBV19
length: 16
DNA: TGTGCCAGTAGTATCGTCCCGGGACTAGCTACCGGGGAGCTGTTTTTT
CDR3: CASSIVPGLATGELFF

size: once
J: TRBJ2-1
D: TRBD2
V: TRBV6-1
length: 16
DNA: TGTGCCAGCAGTGCCATAGCGGGAGGGCTGTCGGGAGAGCAGTTCTTC
CDR3: CASSAIAGGLSGEQFF

size: .
J: TRBJ2-7
D: TRBD1
V: TRBV19
length: 15
DNA: TGTGCCAGTAGTCTAGGACAGGGTGGCAATCGGGTGCAGTACTTC
CDR3: CASSLGQGGNRVQYF

size: .
J: TRBJ2-5
D: .
V: TRBV15
length: 15
DNA: TGTGCCACCAGCAGACGACAGGTTGGTTTGGAGACCCAGTACTTC
CDR3: CATSRRQVGLETQYF

size: once
J: TRBJ2-7
D: .
V: TRBV7-9
length: 12
DNA: TGTGCCAGCAGCTTACTGCGGGACGAGCAGTACTTC
CDR3: CASSLLRDEQYF

size: .
J: TRBJ2-7
D: TRBD2
V: TRBV4-2
length: 16
DNA: TGTGCCAGCAGCCAAGAGGGACTAGCGGGAGTCTACGAGCAGTACTTC
CDR3: CASSQEGLAGVYEQYF

size: .
J: TRBJ2-7
D: TRBD1
V: TRBV30
length: 14
DNA: TGTGCCTATACCGGGACAGGGGAGGGATACGAGCAGTACTTC
CDR3: CAYTGTGEGYEQYF

size: .
J: TRBJ2-3
D: .
V: TRBV5-8
length: 15
DNA: TGTGCCAGCAGCCGGGACTGGAGATTGGCGGATACGCAGTATTTT
CDR3: CASSRDWRLADTQYF

size: .
J: TRBJ1-5
D: TRBD1
V: TRBV4-2
length: 16
DNA: TGTGCCAGCAGCCAAGATTGGAGACAGGGGAATCAGCCCCAGCATTTT
CDR3: CASSQDWRQGNQPQHF

size: .
J: TRBJ2-5
D: .
V: TRBV29-1
length: 13
DNA: TGCAGCGTCCCGGGAGTCATACAAGAGACCCAGTACTTC
CDR3: CSVPGVIQETQYF

size: .
J: TRBJ2-7
D: TRBD1
V: TRBV28
length: 13
DNA: TGTGCCAGCAGTGACCGGGACAGGCCCGAGCAGTACTTC
CDR3: CASSDRDRPEQYF

size: .
J: TRBJ1-1
D: .
V: TRBV11-3
length: 14
DNA: TGTGCCAGCAGTGCGACAGGACAAAACACTGAAGCTTTCTTT
CDR3: CASSATGQNTEAFF

size: .
J: TRBJ1-6
D: TRBD1
V: TRBV13
length: 14
DNA: TGTGCCAGCAGCAGACAGGGGAGTGGTTCACCCCTCCACTTT
CDR3: CASSRQGSGSPLHF

size: .
J: TRBJ2-7
D: .
V: TRBV6-5
length: 14
DNA: TGTGCCAGCACCCTTCTGGAGGTTCCCTACGAGCAGTACTTC
CDR3: CASTLLEVPYEQYF

size: .
J: TRBJ1-1
D: TRBD1
V: TRBV11-2
length: 16
DNA: TGTGCCAGCAGCCAGCGGGAGACAGGGACGAACACTGAAGCTTTCTTT
CDR3: CASSQRETGTNTEAFF